This T cell receptor beta chain was recorded in a study of blood T cell repertoires in COVID-19. The overall study: PBMCs, B-cell-depleted T cells, or T cells provided the cDNA or gDNA that made up the material.

Original processing notes: Reference gene primers were amplified, and this amplification served to estimate nucleated cell counts. Clones were sequenced by immunoSEQ multiplex PCR, and TCRdb holds only the in-frame ones, with some missing. The V and J calls and clone size were taken over from that table, and D and trimming were inferred from the DNA. The profile shows some 220,000 clones, 65% to 85% of them singletons. This receptor was taken from a human donor in a cohort sampled during active COVID-19. Sequencing was done on a sample of peripheral blood.

The CDR3 region has the DNA TGTGCCAGCAGTTTTTCGGGGGAGAGCTACAATGAGCAGTTCTTC. Protein product: CASSFSGESYNEQFF. This chain uses TRBV27 with TRBJ2-1; perhaps TRBD2 as D (6 bases). The germline CDR1 and CDR2 sequences are MNHEY and SMNVEV (reference sequence). This CDR3 comprises 15 residues. V was cut by 3 bases and J by 3 bases, with 12 bases left in between.